The sequence of this T cell receptor beta chain was determined in a study of cytomegalovirus exposure and HLA in healthy donors. General observations from the study: Later on, analysis showed that most CMV-associated TCR beta chains appeared to be HLA-restricted. Presence/absence analyses took donor sequencing depth as roughly uniform.

The ends were cut back, 4 bases at V and 7 bases at J, with 25 bases in the middle. From germline, CDR1 is SGHVS and CDR2 FNYEAQ. This CDR3 is 17 amino acids long. Donors likely had unrecorded immune exposures despite being nominally healthy when sampled. Comment on this clone: Its target is not known.

The PCR employed 60 Vbeta primers together with 13 Jbeta primers. As processed by the authors: A later analysis tallied 80 million or so unique TCR beta chains, roughly 11 million of them shared. Profiled with immunoSEQ multiplex PCR; TCRdb holds only in-frame clones, not every one. V and J calls and clone size are copied from that table; D and trimming were computed from the DNA. The sample includes about 140,000 clones, almost 85% of them seen just once. The chain carries TRBV7-6 and TRBJ1-2; perhaps TRBD1 as D (6 bases). The clonotype was recovered from a woman aged 55-75 years in good health and CMV-seropositive. Sequencing input: PBMCs. CDR3 in DNA: TGTGCCAGCAGCTCCAGGGGTGCCCTCGCCCCGAGGGGTGGCTACACCTTC. Its translation: CASSSRGALAPRGGYTF.